This T cell receptor (beta chain) comes out of a study of blood T cell repertoires in COVID-19. Study as a whole: Collection of acute and convalescent COVID-19 samples took place in the United States, Italy and Spain. The cDNA or gDNA used as material had been derived from T cells, B-cell-depleted T cells, or PBMCs.

Original methodology: It was from reference gene primer amplification that nucleated cell counts were estimated. Method: immunoSEQ multiplex PCR; TCRdb's copy keeps in-frame clones and lacks some. Clone size and V and J calls were adopted from that table, with D and trimming inferred from the DNA. Of tens of thousands of clones in the sample, 90% were seen once. There are 14 residues in the CDR3. In germline, CDR1 is KGHSH, CDR2 LQKENI. Trimming took 3 bases from V and 1 from J, leaving 9 bases between them. This chain links TRBV18 with TRBJ1-1; TRBD1 is a possible D gene (6 bases). Sequenced sample: peripheral blood. This clonotype was obtained from a human donor in a cohort sampled during active COVID-19. CDR3 region: CASSPDRTNTEAFF. For the CDR3, the DNA is TGTGCCAGCTCACCCGACAGGACGAACACTGAAGCTTTCTTT.